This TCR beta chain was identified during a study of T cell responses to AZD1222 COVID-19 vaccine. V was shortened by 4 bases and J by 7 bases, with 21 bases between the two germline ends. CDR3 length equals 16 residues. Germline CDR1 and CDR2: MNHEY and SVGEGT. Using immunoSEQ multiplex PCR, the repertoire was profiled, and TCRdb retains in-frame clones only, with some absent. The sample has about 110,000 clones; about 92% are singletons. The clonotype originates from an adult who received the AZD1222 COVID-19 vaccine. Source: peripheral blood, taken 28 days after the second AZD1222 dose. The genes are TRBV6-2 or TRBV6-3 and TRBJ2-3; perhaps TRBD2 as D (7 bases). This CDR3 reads CASSSPAGAVRNTQYF. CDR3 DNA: TGTGCCAGCAGTTCCCCCGCGGGGGCGGTTCGTAATACGCAGTATTTT.